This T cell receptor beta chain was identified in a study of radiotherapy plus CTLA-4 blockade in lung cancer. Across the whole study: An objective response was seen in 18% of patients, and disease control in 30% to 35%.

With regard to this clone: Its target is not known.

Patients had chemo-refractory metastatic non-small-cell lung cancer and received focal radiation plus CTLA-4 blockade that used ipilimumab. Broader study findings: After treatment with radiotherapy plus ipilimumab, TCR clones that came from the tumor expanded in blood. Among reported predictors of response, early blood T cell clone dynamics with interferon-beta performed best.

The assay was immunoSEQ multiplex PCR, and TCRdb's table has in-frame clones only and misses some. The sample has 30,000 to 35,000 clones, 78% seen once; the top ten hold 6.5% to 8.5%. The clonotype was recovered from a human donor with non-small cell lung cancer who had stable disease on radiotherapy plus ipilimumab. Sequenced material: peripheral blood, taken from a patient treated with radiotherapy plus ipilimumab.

This CDR3 reads CASRGRGALGQPQHF. DNA for the CDR3: TGTGCCAGCAGGGGCCGCGGGGCCCTCGGTCAGCCCCAGCATTTT. V is TRBV6-1 and J is TRBJ1-5; TRBD1 is a possible D gene (5 bases). V lost 6 bases and J 6 bases, leaving 18 bases between the germline ends. This CDR3 spans 15 amino acids. The V gene's germline CDR1 is MNHNS and CDR2 SASEGT.